This T cell receptor beta chain was observed in a study of T cell responses to AZD1222 COVID-19 vaccine. CDR1 is SGHRS, CDR2 YFSETQ, per germline. V shed 4 bases, J shed 5 bases, and the junction held 4 bases outside the gene matches. This CDR3 is built from 14 residues. The repertoire was sequenced with immunoSEQ multiplex PCR; TCRdb's copy has only in-frame clones and lacks some. The sample yields 150,000 or so clones, under 95% seen once. The sequencing here drew on peripheral blood, taken 28 days after the second AZD1222 dose. This receptor was taken from an adult who received the AZD1222 COVID-19 vaccine. The rearrangement joins TRBV5-1 to TRBJ2-5; 11 nucleotides line up with TRBD1. The CDR3, as DNA: TGCGCCAGCAGCAGGACAGGGGGCGGTGAGACCCAGTACTTC. It translates to CASSRTGGGETQYF.